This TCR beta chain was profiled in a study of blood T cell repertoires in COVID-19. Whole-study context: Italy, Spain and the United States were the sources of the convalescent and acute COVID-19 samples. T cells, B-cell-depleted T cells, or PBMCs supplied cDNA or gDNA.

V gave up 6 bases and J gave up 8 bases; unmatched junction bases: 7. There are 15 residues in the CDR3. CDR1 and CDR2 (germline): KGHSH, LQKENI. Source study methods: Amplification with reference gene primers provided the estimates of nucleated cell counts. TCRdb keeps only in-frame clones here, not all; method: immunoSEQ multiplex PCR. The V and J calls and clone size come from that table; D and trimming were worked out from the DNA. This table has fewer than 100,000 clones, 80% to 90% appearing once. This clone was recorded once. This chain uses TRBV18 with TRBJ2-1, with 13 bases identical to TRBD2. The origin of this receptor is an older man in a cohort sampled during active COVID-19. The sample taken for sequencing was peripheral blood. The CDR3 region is CASSWTSGGRDEQFF. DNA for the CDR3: TGTGCCAGCTCCTGGACTAGCGGGGGTAGGGATGAGCAGTTCTTC.